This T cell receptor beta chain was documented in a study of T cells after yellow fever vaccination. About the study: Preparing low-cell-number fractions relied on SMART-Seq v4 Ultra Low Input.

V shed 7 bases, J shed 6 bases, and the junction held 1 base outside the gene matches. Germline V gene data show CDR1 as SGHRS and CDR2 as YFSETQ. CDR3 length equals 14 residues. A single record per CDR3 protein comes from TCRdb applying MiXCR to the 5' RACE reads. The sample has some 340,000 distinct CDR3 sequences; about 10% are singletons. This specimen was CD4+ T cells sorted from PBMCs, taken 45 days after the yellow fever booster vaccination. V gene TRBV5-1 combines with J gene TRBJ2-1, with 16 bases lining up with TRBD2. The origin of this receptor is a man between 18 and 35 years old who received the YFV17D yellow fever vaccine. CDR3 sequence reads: CASGTSGGGNEQFF. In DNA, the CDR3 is TGCGCCAGCGGGACTAGCGGGGGGGGCAATGAGCAGTTCTTC.